The 9 T cell receptor beta chains in this list originate from one sample, sequenced in a study of cytomegalovirus exposure and HLA in healthy donors. The study ran its PCR with 60 Vbeta and 13 Jbeta primers. TCRdb keeps only in-frame clones here, not all; method: immunoSEQ multiplex PCR. The table shows 110,000 to 150,000 clones, with about 72% occurring only once. The source material was PBMCs. The receptor source for this set is a man between 35 and 55 years old in good health and CMV-seronegative.

The V call is TRBV4-1, the J call TRBJ2-2; possibly TRBD1 for D (6 bases). V dropped 2 bases and J dropped 1 base, with 14 bases sitting between them. CDR3 length equals 17 residues. Germline CDR1 MGHRA, CDR2 YSYEKL. The CDR3: CASSQKPEQGNTGELFF. As DNA, the CDR3 is TGCGCCAGCAGCCAAAAACCTGAACAGGGGAACACCGGGGAGCTGTTTTTT.

V gene TRBV5-1 combines with J gene TRBJ2-7, with TRBD1 matching over 7 bases. Trimming took 0 bases from V and 2 from J; bases not matched to a gene: 5. CDR3 length: 15 residues. Germline V gene lookup returns CDR1 SGHRS and CDR2 YFSETQ. The CDR3 loop is CASSLALGQTYEQYF. CDR3 in DNA: TGCGCCAGCAGCTTGGCCCTGGGACAGACCTACGAGCAGTACTTC. The complete variable domain, with remaining parts taken from reference TRBV5-1 and TRBJ2-7, reads KAGVTQTPRYLIKTRGQQVTLSCSPISGHRSVSWYQQTPGQGLQFLFEYFSETQRNKGNFPGRFSGRQFSNSRSEMNVSTLELGDSALYLCASSLALGQTYEQYFGPGTRLTVT.

This sequence joins TRBV5-1 and TRBJ2-7, with 8 positions matching TRBD1. The germline V gene has CDR1 SGHRS and CDR2 YFSETQ. The trim removed 2 bases at V and 5 bases at J, leaving 6 bases unmatched. CDR3 size: 14 residues. CDR3 in amino acids: CASSFEGQGDEQYF. In DNA, the CDR3 is TGCGCCAGCAGCTTCGAAGGACAGGGAGACGAGCAGTACTTC.

The rearrangement joins TRBV5-1 to TRBJ2-5, with D uncertain. The CDR3 covers 14 residues. The germline V and J ends were trimmed by 2 bases and 3 bases, with 11 bases remaining between them. Germline loops: CDR1 SGHRS, CDR2 YFSETQ. The CDR3 region is CASSFNGPEETQYF. The CDR3 DNA follows: TGCGCCAGCAGCTTCAACGGTCCCGAAGAGACCCAGTACTTC.

The chain carries TRBV28 and TRBJ1-1, with D maybe TRBD1 (6 bases). The CDR3 extends over 14 amino acids. Germline V gene data show CDR1 as MDHEN and CDR2 as SYDVKM. The ends were cut back, 7 bases at V and 4 bases at J, with 16 bases in the middle. The CDR3 loop reads CASTRYRAGTEAFF. CDR3 nucleotides: TGTGCCAGCACCAGGTACAGGGCGGGCACTGAAGCTTTCTTT.

The chain couples TRBV5-1 to TRBJ1-1, with 9 bases that match TRBD1. The V and J ends lost 6 bases and 3 bases, in that order; junction bases with no gene match: 9. The CDR3 runs 15 residues. CDR1 SGHRS and CDR2 YFSETQ come from the germline V gene. The DNA for the CDR3 is TGCGCCAGCATGACCGGGACAGGGCTTTACACTGAAGCTTTCTTT. This translates into CASMTGTGLYTEAFF. Variable domain in full (rest from reference TRBV5-1 and TRBJ1-1): KAGVTQTPRYLIKTRGQQVTLSCSPISGHRSVSWYQQTPGQGLQFLFEYFSETQRNKGNFPGRFSGRQFSNSRSEMNVSTLELGDSALYLCASMTGTGLYTEAFFGQGTRLTVV.

In its sample, this clone was seen a few times. This chain links TRBV7-3 with TRBJ2-3; D unclear. The CDR3 sequence is 13 residues long. V was shortened by 5 bases and J by 5 bases, with 11 bases between the two germline ends. Germline V lookup: CDR1 SGHTA, CDR2 FQGTGA. The CDR3 reads CASSEKYRDTQYF. The CDR3 region has the DNA TGTGCCAGCAGCGAAAAATACAGAGATACGCAGTATTTT.

V is TRBV6-6 and J is TRBJ1-3, with 9 nucleotides matching TRBD1. The V and J ends lost 0 bases and 3 bases, in that order; junction bases with no gene match: 3. Germline-derived CDR1 and CDR2 are MNHNY and SVGAGI (reference sequence). The CDR3 has 16 residues. The CDR3 nucleotides read TGTGCCAGCAGTTACTCATGGACAGGGGATGGAAACACCATATATTTT. Translated: CASSYSWTGDGNTIYF.

The chain carries TRBV27 and TRBJ2-7, with D possibly being TRBD2 (6 bases). The V and J ends lost 3 bases and 3 bases respectively, with 15 bases between them. The CDR3 has 15 residues. Germline V gives CDR1 MNHEY, CDR2 SMNVEV (reference sequence). CDR3 DNA: TGTGCCAGCAGTTTCTCCGGGACTGGGTACTACGAGCAGTACTTC. Residues: CASSFSGTGYYEQYF.